This T cell receptor (beta chain) appears in the sequencing data of a study of monozygotic twins with inflammatory bowel disease. This CDR3 contains 17 residues. The V gene's germline CDR1 is SGHDT and CDR2 YYEEEE. Donors each gave more than 2 ml of blood. With around 15 and 9 cycles respectively, two nested PCRs were carried out on TCRalpha and TCRbeta cDNA. TCRdb re-called the 5' RACE reads and gives one entry per CDR3 protein, without DNA. Here the sample table reports over 100,000 distinct CDR3 sequences. This sequence was found in a human donor with ulcerative colitis or Crohn's disease, or a healthy co-twin of an affected twin (not recorded which). The specimen sequenced was blood. V gene TRBV5-6 combines with J gene TRBJ1-3; TCRdb's D call, TRBD1, is unchecked because there is no DNA. CDR3 in amino acids: CASSLVPGASSGNTIYF.